The 7 T cell receptor beta chains given below trace back to one sample, sequenced in a study of T-cell memory formation after mild COVID-19. One entry per CDR3 protein results from TCRdb running MiXCR on the 5' RACE reads. The sample lists around 200,000 distinct CDR3 sequences; about 27% were seen once. The sequenced material came from PBMCs or a T cell subset sorted from them (not recorded which). All receptors come from an adult woman who had mild COVID-19 (a few samples of this study predate the infection). Cell type and time point are not known.

The chain employs TRBV12-3 or TRBV12-4 and TRBJ1-1; D remains ambiguous. CDR3 length: 12 residues. The V end was cut by 3 bases, the J end by 2 bases, with 4 bases between. CDR3 in amino acids: CASSFTNTEAFF. CDR3 coding DNA: TGTGCCAGCAGTTTCACTAACACTGAAGCTTTCTTT.

The rearrangement joins TRBV24-1 to TRBJ2-7, with 7 bases that match TRBD1. The V and J ends lost 3 bases and 2 bases, in that order; junction bases with no gene match: 9. CDR3 length: 16 amino acids. Germline V CDR1 and CDR2: KGHDR, SFDVKD. DNA for the CDR3: TGTGCCACCAGTGATGGACCGGGACAGCTTGCCTACGAGCAGTACTTC. Amino acids: CATSDGPGQLAYEQYF.

There are a few counts of this clonotype. The chain joins TRBV9 to TRBJ2-1; a possible D gene is TRBD1 (6 bases). V was shortened by 3 bases and J by 2 bases, with 15 bases between the two germline ends. The CDR3 is 16 residues long. Germline V CDR1 and CDR2: SGDLS, YYNGEE. The CDR3 DNA reads as TGTGCCAGCAGCGCAGCTAGGCAGGGGACCTACAATGAGCAGTTCTTC. Its protein is CASSAARQGTYNEQFF.

The V call is TRBV7-9, the J call TRBJ1-2; D call uncertain. Trimming removed 7 bases from V and 8 bases from J, with 11 bases in between. The CDR3 consists of 11 residues. From germline, CDR1 is SEHNR and CDR2 FQNEAQ (reference sequence). The CDR3 DNA is TGTGCCAGCACAAGACGAGACGGCTACACCTTC. Protein: CASTRRDGYTF.

This clonotype was observed many times. The chain links TRBV12-3 or TRBV12-4 to TRBJ1-1, with 9 bases aligning to TRBD1. After removal of 6 bases from V and 4 bases from J, the junction contained 6 bases not matched to a gene. There are 14 residues in the CDR3. CDR3 coding DNA: TGTGCCAGCAGCCTAGACAGGGGGGGCACTGAAGCTTTCTTT. As protein: CASSLDRGGTEAFF.

V usage is TRBV25-1 and J usage is TRBJ1-1; no firm D call. Germline V gene data show CDR1 as MGHDK and CDR2 as SYGVNS. Trimming took off 2 bases at V and 1 base at J, with 11 bases between the two ends. The CDR3 runs to 15 residues. The CDR3 loop is CASSEAGLRNTEAFF. The CDR3, as DNA: TGTGCCAGCAGTGAAGCCGGACTGAGGAACACTGAAGCTTTCTTT.

This chain uses TRBV4-2 with TRBJ1-2; a possible D gene is TRBD1 (6 bases). V lost 0 bases and J 4 bases, leaving 15 bases between the germline ends. The CDR3 has 16 amino acids. Germline CDR1 and CDR2: LGHNA and YNFKEQ. The DNA of the CDR3 is TGTGCCAGCAGCCAAGAAGAGACAGGAACCCTCTATGGCTACACCTTC. Amino acids: CASSQEETGTLYGYTF.